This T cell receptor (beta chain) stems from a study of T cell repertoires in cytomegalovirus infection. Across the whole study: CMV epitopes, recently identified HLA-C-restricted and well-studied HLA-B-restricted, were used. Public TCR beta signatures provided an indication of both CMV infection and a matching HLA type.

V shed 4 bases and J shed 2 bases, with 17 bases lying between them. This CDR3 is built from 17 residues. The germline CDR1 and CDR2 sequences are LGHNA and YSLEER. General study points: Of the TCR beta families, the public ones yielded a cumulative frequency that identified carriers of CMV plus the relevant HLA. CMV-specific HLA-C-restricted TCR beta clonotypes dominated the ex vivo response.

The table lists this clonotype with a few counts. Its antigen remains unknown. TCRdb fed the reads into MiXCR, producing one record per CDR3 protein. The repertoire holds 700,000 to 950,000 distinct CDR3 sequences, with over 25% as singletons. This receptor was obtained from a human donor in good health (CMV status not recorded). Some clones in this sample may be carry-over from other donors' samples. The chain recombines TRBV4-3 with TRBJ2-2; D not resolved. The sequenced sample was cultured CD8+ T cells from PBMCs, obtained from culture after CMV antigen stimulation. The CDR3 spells CASSRTGDPFNTGELFF. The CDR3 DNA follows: TGCGCCAGCAGCCGAACTGGGGATCCATTCAACACCGGGGAGCTGTTTTTT.